This T cell receptor (beta chain) was identified during a study of blood T cell repertoires in COVID-19. For the study at large: Whether acute or convalescent, the COVID-19 samples came from the United States, Italy and Spain.

Germline-derived CDR1 and CDR2 are SGHRS and YFSETQ. V shed 0 bases and J 0 bases; nucleotides not matched to a gene: 15. The CDR3 is 24 residues long. Authors' analysis steps: Cell counts per sample came from amplifying reference gene primers. TCRdb keeps only in-frame clones here, not all; method: immunoSEQ multiplex PCR. D and trimming come from the DNA, and the V and J calls and clone size come from that table. The data contain over 250,000 clones, around 89% of them singletons. The V gene is TRBV5-1, the J gene TRBJ2-6, with TRBD2 matching 16 bases. Sequenced: PBMCs or T cells enriched from blood (not recorded which). This clonotype was obtained from an older woman in a cohort exposed to, infected with or recovered from COVID-19 (not recorded which). CDR3 nucleotide sequence: TGCGCCAGCAGCTTGGCCTTGGGACTAGCGGGAGGGCGGTATGTATACTCTGGGGCCAACGTCCTGACTTTC. Protein sequence: CASSLALGLAGGRYVYSGANVLTF.